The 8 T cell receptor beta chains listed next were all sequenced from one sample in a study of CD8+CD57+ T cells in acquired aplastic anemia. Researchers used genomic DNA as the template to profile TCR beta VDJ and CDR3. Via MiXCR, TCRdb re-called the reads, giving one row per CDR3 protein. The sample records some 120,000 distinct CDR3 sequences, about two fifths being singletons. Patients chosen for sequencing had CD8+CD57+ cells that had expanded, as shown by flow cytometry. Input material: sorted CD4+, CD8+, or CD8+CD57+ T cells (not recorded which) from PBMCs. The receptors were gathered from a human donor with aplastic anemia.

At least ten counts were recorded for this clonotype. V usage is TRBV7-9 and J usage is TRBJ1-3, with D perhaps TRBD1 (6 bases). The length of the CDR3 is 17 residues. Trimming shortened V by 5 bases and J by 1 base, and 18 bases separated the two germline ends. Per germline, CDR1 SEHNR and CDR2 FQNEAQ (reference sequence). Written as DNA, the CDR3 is TGTGCCAGCAGCCCCTCGGGGGGCGACGTTTCTGGAAACACCATATATTTT. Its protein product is CASSPSGGDVSGNTIYF.

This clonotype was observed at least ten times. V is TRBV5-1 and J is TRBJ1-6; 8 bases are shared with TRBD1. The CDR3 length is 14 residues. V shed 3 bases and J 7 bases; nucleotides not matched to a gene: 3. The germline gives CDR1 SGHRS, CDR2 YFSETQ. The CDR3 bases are TGCGCCAGCAGCTCAAGGACAGGGAATTCACCCCTCCACTTT. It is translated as CASSSRTGNSPLHF.

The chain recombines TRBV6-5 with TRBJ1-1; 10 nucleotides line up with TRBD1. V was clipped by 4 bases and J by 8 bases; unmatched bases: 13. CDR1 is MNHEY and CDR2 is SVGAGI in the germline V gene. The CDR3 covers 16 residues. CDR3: CASSLGQGGRSMEAFF. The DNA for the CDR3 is TGTGCCAGCAGTTTAGGACAGGGGGGAAGATCGATGGAAGCTTTCTTT.

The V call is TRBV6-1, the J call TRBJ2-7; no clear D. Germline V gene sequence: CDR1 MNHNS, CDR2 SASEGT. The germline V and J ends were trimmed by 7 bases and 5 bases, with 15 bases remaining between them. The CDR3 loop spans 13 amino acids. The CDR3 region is CASNRPGKNEQYF. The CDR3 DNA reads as TGTGCCAGCAACAGACCCGGAAAAAACGAGCAGTACTTC.

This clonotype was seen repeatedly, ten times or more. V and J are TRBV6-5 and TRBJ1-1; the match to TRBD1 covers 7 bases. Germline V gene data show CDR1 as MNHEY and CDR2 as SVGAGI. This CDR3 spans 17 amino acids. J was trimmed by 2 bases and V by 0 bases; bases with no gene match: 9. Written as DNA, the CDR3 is TGTGCCAGCAGTTACTCGGCAGGGGGGATAATAAACACTGAAGCTTTCTTT. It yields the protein CASSYSAGGIINTEAFF.

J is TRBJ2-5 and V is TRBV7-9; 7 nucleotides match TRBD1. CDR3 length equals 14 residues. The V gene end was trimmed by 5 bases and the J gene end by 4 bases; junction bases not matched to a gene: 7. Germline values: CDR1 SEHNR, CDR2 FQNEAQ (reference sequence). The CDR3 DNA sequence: TGTGCCAGCAGCCCACCGGGACAGCCAGAGACCCAGTACTTC. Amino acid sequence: CASSPPGQPETQYF.

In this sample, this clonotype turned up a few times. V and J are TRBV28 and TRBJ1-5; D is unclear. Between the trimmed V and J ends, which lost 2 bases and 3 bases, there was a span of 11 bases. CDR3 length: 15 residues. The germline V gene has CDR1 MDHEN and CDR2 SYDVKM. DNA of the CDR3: TGTGCCAGCAGTTTAGGCGGAGGATTCAATCAGCCCCAGCATTTT. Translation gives CASSLGGGFNQPQHF.

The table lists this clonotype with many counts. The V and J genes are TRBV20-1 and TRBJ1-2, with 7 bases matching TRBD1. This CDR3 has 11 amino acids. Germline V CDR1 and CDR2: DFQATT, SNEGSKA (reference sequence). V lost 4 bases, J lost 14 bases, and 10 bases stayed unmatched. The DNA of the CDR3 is TGCAGTGCTACCGGACAGGATTTAGGGACCTTC. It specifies CSATGQDLGTF.